The next 24 T cell receptor beta chains were all read from a single sample in a study of shared clonotypes between healthy human individuals. Naive-designated CD8 cells lacked CD45RO, were positively enriched for CCR7, and omitted terminally differentiated effector memory CD45RA+ cells. Repertoires were generated with immunoSEQ multiplex PCR, while TCRdb's copy carries only in-frame clones and drops some. The data hold more than 550,000 clones, with 90% to 95% observed a single time. Material for sequencing was naive CD8+ T cells sorted from blood. These TCRs come from a man aged 30-40 years in good health.

V gene TRBV27 combines with J gene TRBJ2-3, with 12 bases lining up with TRBD2. Per the germline V gene, CDR1 is MNHEY and CDR2 is SMNVEV (reference sequence). The CDR3 sequence is 16 residues long. V lost 6 bases to trimming and J lost 4 bases; unmatched junction nucleotides: 8. The CDR3, as DNA: TGTGCCAGCAGCCTAGGACTAGCGGGATCTGCAGATACGCAGTATTTT. Protein product: CASSLGLAGSADTQYF.

This clone was seen once. CDR3 nucleotides: TGTGCCAGCAGCCTCAGGGCAGGAATACAGACTGAAGCTTTCTTT. Its protein is CASSLRAGIQTEAFF. This rearrangement joins TRBV7-9 to TRBJ1-1; a weak D match, TRBD1 (5 bases). The CDR3 loop spans 15 amino acids. CDR1 SEHNR and CDR2 FQNEAQ come from the germline V gene (reference sequence). With 5 bases removed from V and 5 bases from J, the gap between germline ends came to 18 bases.

The chain links TRBV10-3 to TRBJ2-2, with 8 nucleotides matching TRBD1. After removal of 3 bases from V and 4 bases from J, the junction contained 7 bases not matched to a gene. The germline CDR1 and CDR2 sequences are ENHRY and SYGVKD. There are 16 residues in the CDR3. The CDR3 reads CAISDRGQGGTGELFF. Here the CDR3 DNA reads TGTGCCATCAGTGACCGCGGACAGGGAGGCACCGGGGAGCTGTTTTTT.

V and J are TRBV7-6 and TRBJ1-1; D is perhaps TRBD1 (6 bases). V lost 5 bases to trimming and J lost 4 bases, with 17 bases between them. CDR1 and CDR2 (germline): SGHVS, FNYEAQ. The CDR3 extends over 15 amino acids. In nucleotides, the CDR3 is TGTGCCAGCAGCCACGAACAGGGAAGGGTCACTGAAGCTTTCTTT. This encodes CASSHEQGRVTEAFF.

This clone was observed once. The chain recombines TRBV27 with TRBJ2-5, with D possibly being TRBD2 (6 bases). Trimming cost V 1 base and J 5 bases, with 20 bases left between them. Germline V lookup: CDR1 MNHEY, CDR2 SMNVEV (reference sequence). The CDR3 spans 17 residues. The CDR3 DNA reads TGTGCCAGCAGTTTATTGGGGGAGGACCGCCTCGTCGAGACCCAGTACTTC. It yields the protein CASSLLGEDRLVETQYF.

The V and J genes are TRBV14 and TRBJ2-7; 12 bases map to TRBD1. The ends lost 6 bases at V and 6 bases at J; junction bases unmatched: 12. Germline CDR1 and CDR2: SGHDN and FVKESK. This CDR3 spans 16 amino acids. CDR3 DNA: TGTGCCAGCAGAAACGCCTCGGGACAGGGGGCCGGCGAGCAGTACTTC. Amino acids: CASRNASGQGAGEQYF. Full variable domain (outside the CDR3, taken from reference TRBV14 and TRBJ2-7): EAGVTQFPSHSVIEKGQTVTLRCDPISGHDNLYWYRRVMGKEIKFLLHFVKESKQDESGMPNNRFLAERTGGTYSTLKVQPAELEDSGVYFCASRNASGQGAGEQYFGPGTRLTVT.

A single count supports this clone. The chain uses TRBV27 and TRBJ2-1, with a weak D call TRBD2 (5 bases). The CDR3 spans 15 residues. CDR1 and CDR2 (germline): MNHEY, SMNVEV (reference sequence). The ends were cut back, 2 bases at V and 2 bases at J, with 10 bases in the middle. The CDR3 nucleotides read TGTGCCAGCAGTTTAGGAGGTCAGGCCTACAATGAGCAGTTCTTC. Translation gives CASSLGGQAYNEQFF.

The chain joins TRBV4-3 to TRBJ1-3; D may be TRBD1 (5 bases). The CDR3 covers 15 residues. Trimming pared 0 bases from V and 5 bases from J, leaving 11 bases between. Per the germline V gene, CDR1 is LGHNA and CDR2 is YSLEER. The CDR3 protein is CASSQDGDWRNTIYF. Written as DNA, the CDR3 is TGCGCCAGCAGCCAAGATGGGGACTGGAGAAACACCATATATTTT.

The chain couples TRBV7-7 to TRBJ2-2, with D perhaps matching TRBD1 or TRBD2 (7 bases each). The CDR3 loop spans 14 amino acids. Germline CDR1 reads SSHAT; CDR2 reads FNYEAQ (reference sequence). V shed 11 bases and J shed 5 bases, with 18 bases lying between them. CDR3 sequence (DNA): TGTGCCCCTCTGGGGAGGGGGCTGACCGGGGAGCTGTTTTTT. Protein: CAPLGRGLTGELFF.

The chain employs TRBV10-3 and TRBJ2-5, with D hard to call. The J call may not be correct, given that the DNA end is closer to TRBJ2-7. Germline CDR1 reads ENHRY; CDR2 reads SYGVKD. This CDR3 is built from 15 residues. The CDR3, as DNA: TGTGCCATCAGTGAGCCCGTGGGGTCAATCTACGAGCAGTACTTC. Encoded protein: CAISEPVGSIYEQYF.

The chain links TRBV4-1 to TRBJ1-4, with TRBD1 matching over 8 bases. V shed 0 bases and J 4 bases; nucleotides not matched to a gene: 1. There are 15 residues in the CDR3. Germline V gene lookup returns CDR1 MGHRA and CDR2 YSYEKL. Written as DNA, the CDR3 is TGCGCCAGCAGCCAAGAAGGACAGGGTAATGAAAAACTGTTTTTT. This translates into CASSQEGQGNEKLFF.

The table lists this clone with a count of one. This chain links TRBV10-3 with TRBJ2-5; 7 bases are shared with TRBD2. V lost 4 bases and J lost 4; bases outside the gene matches: 9. The CDR3 runs to 15 residues. CDR1 is ENHRY and CDR2 is SYGVKD in the germline V gene. Here the CDR3 reads CAISALAEEPETQYF. Here the CDR3 DNA reads TGTGCCATCAGTGCGCTAGCGGAGGAACCAGAGACCCAGTACTTC.

Only a few counts were recorded for this clone. V usage is TRBV6-5 and J usage is TRBJ2-3, with 10 bases lining up with TRBD2. The J segment lost 2 bases and the V segment lost 5 bases, leaving 4 bases of the junction unmatched. This CDR3 has 15 residues. Germline V gives CDR1 MNHEY, CDR2 SVGAGI. The CDR3 region is CASSPGLAVTDTQYF. The CDR3 bases are TGTGCCAGCAGTCCTGGACTAGCGGTCACAGATACGCAGTATTTT.

The chain has TRBV4-1 and TRBJ2-1; 10 bases map to TRBD1. Germline CDR1 MGHRA, CDR2 YSYEKL. CDR3 size: 15 residues. V lost 5 bases and J lost 8; bases outside the gene matches: 9. As DNA, the CDR3 is TGCGCCAGCAGCGAAAGGCCAGGGACAGGGGATGAGCAGTTCTTC. Its translation: CASSERPGTGDEQFF.

J is TRBJ2-7 and V is TRBV7-9; 7 nucleotides match TRBD1. The germline CDR1 and CDR2 sequences are SEHNR and FQNEAQ (reference sequence). With 1 base clipped from V and 7 bases from J, the junction kept 10 bases outside the gene matches. There are 15 residues in the CDR3. CDR3 sequence reads: CASSLENSRGREQYF. The CDR3, as DNA: TGTGCCAGCAGCTTAGAAAATAGCAGGGGGAGAGAGCAGTACTTC. The whole variable domain, remainder taken from reference TRBV7-9 and TRBJ2-7, is DTGVSQNPRHKITKRGQNVTFRCDPISEHNRLYWYRQTLGQGPEFLTYFQNEAQLEKSRLLSDRFSAERPKGSFSTLEIQRTEQGDSAMYLCASSLENSRGREQYFGPGTRLTVT.

The chain couples TRBV9 to TRBJ2-2; 7 bases map to TRBD2. This CDR3 contains 17 residues. Germline CDR1 is SGDLS and CDR2 is YYNGEE. J gave up 0 bases and V 4 bases, and 9 bases lay outside the gene matches. The CDR3 bases are TGTGCCAGCAGCATACCTTCTAGCGGACCGAACACCGGGGAGCTGTTTTTT. It encodes CASSIPSSGPNTGELFF.

The J gene is TRBJ1-1, the V gene TRBV13; no reliable D call. Germline V lookup: CDR1 PRHDT, CDR2 FYEKMQ (reference sequence). CDR3 size: 12 residues. Deletions cut 5 bases from V and 1 base from J, with 5 bases between. CDR3 amino acids: CASSPQNTEAFF. The CDR3 DNA sequence: TGTGCCAGCAGCCCACAGAACACTGAAGCTTTCTTT.

This chain connects TRBV29-1 to TRBJ2-7; 11 bases agree with TRBD2. This CDR3 region has 14 residues. V trimming: 6 bases; J trimming: 2 bases; junction bases outside the gene matches: 6. Germline V gives CDR1 SQVTM, CDR2 ANQGSEA. The CDR3 spells CSVSRLAGTYEQYF. The CDR3 nucleotides are TGCAGCGTGTCCAGACTAGCGGGAACCTACGAGCAGTACTTC.

The chain couples TRBV5-1 to TRBJ2-7, with D unclear. CDR3 length equals 13 residues. V lost 5 bases and J lost 2, with 11 bases in between. Per the germline V gene, CDR1 is SGHRS and CDR2 is YFSETQ. CDR3 loop: CASSWGTAYEQYF. DNA of the CDR3: TGCGCCAGCAGTTGGGGTACGGCCTACGAGCAGTACTTC.

The V and J genes are TRBV7-2 and TRBJ1-2; no definite D call. Germline V gene sequence: CDR1 SGHTA, CDR2 FQGNSA. CDR3 length: 14 residues. V was cut by 5 bases and J by 2 bases, with 12 bases left in between. The CDR3 protein is CASSPTDGNYGYTF. As DNA, the CDR3 is TGTGCCAGCAGCCCCACGGACGGAAACTATGGCTACACCTTC. The full variable domain, its missing parts supplied by reference TRBV7-2 and TRBJ1-2, is GAGVSQSPSNKVTEKGKDVELRCDPISGHTALYWYRQSLGQGLEFLIYFQGNSAPDKSGLPSDRFSAERTGGSVSTLTIQRTQQEDSAVYLCASSPTDGNYGYTFGSGTRLTVV.

The count of this clone is one. V gene TRBV6-6 combines with J gene TRBJ2-5; D is unclear. The V end was cut by 2 bases, the J end by 2 bases, with 6 bases between. The germline V gene has CDR1 MNHNY and CDR2 SVGAGI (reference sequence). The CDR3 is 13 residues long. This CDR3 is CASSYGVQETQYF. In DNA form, the CDR3 reads TGTGCCAGCAGTTACGGGGTACAAGAGACCCAGTACTTC.

Details on this clone: At the DNA level, this CDR3 is encoded by other sequences in the same sample as well. This chain uses TRBV20-1 with TRBJ1-1; D ambiguous. Germline V CDR1 and CDR2: DFQATT, SNEGSKA (reference sequence). This CDR3 spans 11 amino acids. Trimming shortened V by 6 bases and J by 2 bases, and 7 bases separated the two germline ends. CDR3 nucleotides: TGCAGTGCCAGGTTAAACACTGAAGCTTTCTTT. It codes for CSARLNTEAFF.

V usage is TRBV5-1 and J usage is TRBJ2-2, with TRBD1 as a possible D gene (6 bases). Germline values: CDR1 SGHRS, CDR2 YFSETQ. This CDR3 spans 15 amino acids. The V end was cut by 5 bases, the J end by 2 bases, with 13 bases between. The CDR3, as DNA: TGCGCCAGCAGTCCGGACAGAACTAACACCGGGGAGCTGTTTTTT. It encodes CASSPDRTNTGELFF. Combining the CDR3 with reference TRBV5-1 and TRBJ2-2 gives the whole variable domain KAGVTQTPRYLIKTRGQQVTLSCSPISGHRSVSWYQQTPGQGLQFLFEYFSETQRNKGNFPGRFSGRQFSNSRSEMNVSTLELGDSALYLCASSPDRTNTGELFFGEGSRLTVL.

The rearrangement links TRBV19 to TRBJ2-7; D may match TRBD1 or TRBD2 (6 bases each). Germline V gene data show CDR1 as LNHDA and CDR2 as SQIVND (reference sequence). This CDR3 region has 15 residues. The germline V and J ends were trimmed by 3 bases and 3 bases, with 15 bases remaining between them. CDR3 region: CASSMAGGGNYEQYF. CDR3 nucleotide sequence: TGTGCCAGTAGTATGGCCGGGGGCGGGAACTACGAGCAGTACTTC.